This TCR beta chain was recorded in a study of T cell responses to AZD1222 COVID-19 vaccine (dated by TCRdb to the early 2020s). Looking at the study overall: AZD1222 recipients whose second dose came at about 4 weeks and those whose second dose came at about 12 weeks were combined into one group, since spike-specific TCR depth and breadth did not differ between the two schedules. TCR sequencing covered 230 to 250 trial participants: roughly 200 given two doses of AZD1222 and around 25 given two doses of MenACWY control vaccine. Trial participants were enrolled into age subgroups of 18-55, 56-69 and 70-plus years, which contained around 150, 29 and 61 TCR-sequenced participants, respectively.

Study-wide findings and limitations: Epitopes outside the regions mutated in the B.1.351 and B.1.1.7 variants were reportedly recognized by nearly half of the unique spike-specific TCRs. Participants were mostly white British and included more females than males, and it was suggested by the authors that clonal diversity may have been underestimated. In the small 56-69-year group, the increase in depth fell short of significance, most likely because of low power. A significant rise in spike-specific TCR breadth and depth was observed after two AZD1222 doses relative to day 0 and relative to MenACWY recipients. Vaccine-associated CD4 TCRs spanned the whole spike protein, with dominant responses in regions 160-218 and 743-854. Conclusions about previously exposed vaccinees are limited, since just 6 or 7 AZD1222 recipients were seropositive for SARS-CoV-2 at baseline. Because no samples from the day 14 peak response were available, repertoires could be characterized only after the peak T cell response.

V loses 7 bases of germline sequence and J loses 5 bases, and the interval between the two ends is 17 bases. CDR1 and CDR2 (SQVTM, ANQGSEA) derive from the germline V gene. The CDR3 numbers 13 residues from cysteine through phenylalanine. Solely the CDR3 DNA is kept, with 39 bases framed from the first base. Reading the label with the study, this specimen's time point is: baseline before first vaccination. Vaccinee samples came from UK trials COV001 and COV002, including a single-blind randomized controlled phase 2/3 trial of AZD1222 (ChAdOx1 nCoV-19) in healthy adults. Trial participant PBMC samples were collected at day 0 and day 28 after the second dose for TCRbeta chain sequencing. Concerning this clone: Its antigen remains unidentified. No clone much larger than this one lies a single base away; base qualities are absent.

The CDR3 regions of human TCRbeta chains were analyzed by immunosequencing. The authors' analysis ran thus. Repertoire TCRs were matched against a reference library of SARS-CoV-2-specific TCRs generated with the MIRA antigen-specificity platform. Breadth was defined as the fraction of unique TCRs that were SARS-CoV-2-associated. Depth was defined as the fraction of total T cells that were SARS-CoV-2-associated. Using the MIRA data, every spike-specific TCR was mapped to the spike region that the TCR reacted to and assigned to either a CD4 or a CD8 class. Log10-transformed breadth and depth values were compared by one-way ANOVA with Sidak's multiple comparisons tests. As stored in TCRdb, this immuneACCESS dataset retains in-frame rearrangements with V and J assigned. A fraction of the clones does not appear; measured against another copy, unresolved V genes explain less than half of the discrepancy, and the remainder lacks a known reason. Clonal size and the V and J genes are those of that table, whereas D and trimming came from the DNA. The sample data list more than 95,000 clones, and roughly 90% of these were observed just once. The ten biggest clones cover about 4.7% of the sample.

The source is an adult in good health. This chain is built from TRBV29-1 and TRBJ1-1; no D gene call is confident. The sample here was peripheral blood, taken on day 0 of AZD1222 vaccination. The CDR3 reads CSAEVGSGTEAFF. The nucleotide sequence reads as follows: TGCAGCGCCGAGGTGGGGTCTGGGACTGAAGCTTTCTTT.